Each of the 12 T cell receptor beta chains below was sequenced from the same sample in a study of molecular identifiers for immune sequencing clone quantification. TCRdb redid the calling of the PCR reads with MiXCR, one entry per CDR3 protein. The sample records roughly 300,000 distinct CDR3 sequences, 24% being singletons. Sequenced sample: naive CD8+ T cells from blood, with Jurkat cell RNA spiked in. Subset reported: FACS-sorted CD8+CD4-CCR7+CD45RA+ naive T cells. All receptors come from a human donor in good health. Some libraries in this study had Jurkat cell RNA spiked in.

This clonotype was counted between two and nine times. This chain links TRBV27 with TRBJ2-6; D not certain. CDR3 size: 13 residues. The V gene lost 3 bases and the J gene lost 2 bases, with 2 bases spanning the gap. Germline CDR1 is MNHEY and CDR2 is SMNVEV (reference sequence). CDR3 amino acids: CASSFPGANVLTF. In DNA, the CDR3 is TGTGCCAGCAGTTTCCCTGGGGCCAACGTCCTGACTTTC.

This clonotype has a handful of counts. The CDR3 bases are TGCGCCAGCAGCCAAACGAAGACTGCCCCCTACGAGCAGTACTTC. This gives the protein CASSQTKTAPYEQYF. The rearrangement links TRBV4-1 to TRBJ2-7; D gene unclear. Germline V gene data show CDR1 as MGHRA and CDR2 as YSYEKL. The CDR3 loop spans 15 amino acids. Trimming removed 2 bases from V and 2 bases from J, with 13 bases in between.

V usage is TRBV30 and J usage is TRBJ2-7; tentatively, D is TRBD2 (5 bases). The CDR3 extends over 14 amino acids. In germline, CDR1 is GTSNPN, CDR2 SVGIG (reference sequence). Trimming removed 3 bases from V and 2 bases from J, with 14 bases in between. CDR3 in DNA: TGTGCCTGGAGCCCCGGGAACTTAGCCTACGAGCAGTACTTC. Its translation is CAWSPGNLAYEQYF.

The V and J genes are TRBV6-1 and TRBJ2-7; TRBD2 is a possible D gene (7 bases). This CDR3 is built from 16 residues. Trimming removed 1 base at V and 4 bases at J, with 17 bases between. CDR1 and CDR2 from the germline V gene are MNHNS and SASEGT. The CDR3 protein is CASSEERSGEGYEQYF. DNA for the CDR3: TGTGCCAGCAGTGAAGAACGGTCAGGGGAGGGATACGAGCAGTACTTC.

At least ten counts were recorded for this clonotype. The chain uses TRBV7-3 and TRBJ2-3; a possible D gene is TRBD1 (5 bases). This CDR3 contains 14 residues. Trimming removed 3 bases at V and 6 bases at J, with 13 bases between. Germline-derived CDR1 and CDR2 are SGHTA and FQGTGA. CDR3 amino acids: CASSFAAGPDTQYF. CDR3 nucleotide sequence: TGTGCCAGCAGCTTCGCCGCAGGGCCCGATACGCAGTATTTT.

This clonotype was seen more than once but under ten times. The chain combines TRBV14 with TRBJ2-7, with D uncertain. CDR1 SGHDN and CDR2 FVKESK come from the germline V gene. This CDR3 has 16 residues. V gave up 1 base and J gave up 4 bases, with 17 bases separating them. For the CDR3, the DNA is TGTGCCAGCAGCCAAGTCTCCAGATATGGAGTTTACGAGCAGTACTTC. Its protein is CASSQVSRYGVYEQYF.

The gene calls are TRBV11-1 and TRBJ2-1; D is unclear. The V gene's germline CDR1 is SGHAT and CDR2 FQDESV (reference sequence). Trimming took 1 base from V and 1 from J, leaving 11 bases between them. The CDR3 extends over 16 amino acids. The CDR3 protein is CASSLGTAPSYNEQFF. The CDR3 bases are TGTGCCAGCAGCTTAGGTACGGCGCCTTCCTACAATGAGCAGTTCTTC.

Note on this clonotype: Relative to the germline gene, one junction end is altered; a read error may explain this. The gene calls are TRBV19 and TRBJ2-2, with D tentatively TRBD2 (5 bases). CDR1 LNHDA and CDR2 SQIVND come from the germline V gene (reference sequence). CDR3 size: 16 residues. CDR3 bases: TGTGCCAGTAAGCTAGCCACCCGGGCGAACACCGGGGAGCTGGTTTTT. Amino acids: CASKLATRANTGELVF.

There are a few counts of this clonotype. A read error may produce the germline difference seen at one junction end. The chain couples TRBV6-2 or TRBV6-3 to TRBJ1-5; D is unclear. Germline CDR1 reads MNHEY; CDR2 reads SVGEGT. The CDR3 has 14 residues. This CDR3 is CASSYVYSNQPLHF. CDR3 DNA: TGTGCCAGCAGTTACGTCTATAGCAATCAGCCCCTGCATTTT.

This clonotype was observed at least ten times. This rearrangement joins TRBV7-9 to TRBJ1-5; D remains unclear. There are 15 residues in the CDR3. The germline V gene has CDR1 SEHNR and CDR2 FQNEAQ (reference sequence). V was trimmed by 5 bases and J by 4 bases, leaving 15 bases between them. The chain's CDR3 is CASSPLDRTNQPQHF. Here the CDR3 DNA reads TGTGCCAGCAGCCCCCTCGATAGGACTAATCAGCCCCAGCATTTT.

V gene TRBV6-5 combines with J gene TRBJ2-7, with D possibly TRBD2 on 5 matching bases. This CDR3 has 13 residues. Deletions cut 4 bases from V and 6 bases from J, with 13 bases between. The germline CDR1 and CDR2 sequences are MNHEY and SVGAGI. The CDR3 DNA follows: TGTGCCAGCAGTTCTCGGACTGAACCCGAGCAGTACTTC. Residues: CASSSRTEPEQYF.

Many counts were recorded for this clonotype. CDR3 protein: CASRIGQGAVGELFF. For the CDR3, the DNA is TGCGCCAGCAGAATAGGCCAGGGGGCTGTCGGGGAGCTGTTTTTT. This chain uses TRBV5-1 with TRBJ2-2; TRBD1 agrees at 8 bases. The germline V gene encodes CDR1 SGHRS and CDR2 YFSETQ. The CDR3 covers 15 residues. Trimming cost V 5 bases and J 7 bases; bases outside gene matches: 10.